This T cell receptor beta chain was recorded in a study of OX40 agonist ivuxolimab in advanced cancers. Study-wide context: Ivuxolimab was an agonistic, fully human IgG2 monoclonal antibody directed against OX40 (CD134), a costimulatory receptor. Intravenous ivuxolimab was administered to patients every 2 weeks at six dose levels: 0.01, 0.1, 0.3, 1.5, 3 and 10 mg/kg. Among the roughly 52 dose-escalation patients, around 20 had hepatocellular carcinoma, about 15 melanoma, 9 renal cell carcinoma and 9 head and neck cancer. A male proportion of nearly 85% and a mean age of approximately 62 years, ranging from roughly 23 to 90, were recorded for the dose-escalation cohort. Patients were allowed to have had prior anti-PD-1, anti-PD-L1 or anti-CTLA-4 therapy, and approximately 37% of the dose-escalation patients had been treated with checkpoint inhibitors. Partial responses occurred in three dose-escalation patients: two with cutaneous melanoma and one with hepatocellular carcinoma. Peripheral TCRbeta sequencing aimed to test whether ivuxolimab altered TCR sequence diversity and caused clonal T-cell expansion. The monotherapy dose-escalation portion (N of about 50 patients) of the phase I ivuxolimab trial is reported in the paper.

Paper-wide results and their limitations: After ivuxolimab, more expanded clones were found on average in CD8+ T cells than in CD4+ T cells. Partial responders in the 0.1-3.0 mg/kg groups had among the lowest normalized peripheral clonal expansion, especially among CD8+ T cells. At doses of 0.1 to 3.0 mg/kg, clonal expansion of both CD4+ and CD8+ T cells in blood was seen between baseline and week 6. Antigen specificity was not determined for the clonally expanded peripheral T cells. Low levels of normalized T-cell clonal expansion were also seen in some patients who did not respond.

Genomic DNA was isolated from the sorted cells so that the TCRbeta CDR3 region could be sequenced. The immunoSEQ Assay was used for sequencing of TCRbeta CDR3 regions. The immuneACCESS repertoire file appears here via TCRdb, limited to in-frame rearrangements. These files lack a portion of the clones; in checked studies, under half of the deficit traces to unresolved V genes, and the cause of the others is not known. This sample has around 6,000 clones in its table, and less than 70% of those were observed once. The ten largest make up around 34% of the sample. From the germline V gene, CDR1 is SNHLY and CDR2 is FYNNEI. Trimming takes 9 bases off V and 5 bases off J; junction bases not matched to a gene: 5. Including the terminal cysteine and phenylalanine, the CDR3 comprises 12 residues. The only DNA kept is the CDR3, 36 bases in frame from the first base. This clone was seen a few times. Its antigen is not yet known. No base quality information exists; no much larger clone differs at one position.

Patients with a history of autoimmune disease or receiving systemic immunosuppression were excluded from the trial. Peripheral blood for TCR sequencing was collected from all dose cohorts at baseline, on cycle 4 day 1, and on cycle 7 day 1. The samples were drawn from a first-in-human, open-label, multicenter phase I dose-escalation trial of ivuxolimab. Adults with locally advanced or metastatic melanoma, renal cell, hepatocellular, or head and neck squamous cell carcinoma were enrolled in the trial. Before TCR sequencing, CD4+ T cells and CD8+ T cells were sorted from peripheral blood as separate populations.

This TCR was recovered from an adult with an advanced solid tumor such as melanoma, head and neck, liver or kidney cancer. The chain was built from TRBV2 and TRBJ1-1, with 8 bases in between that match TRBD1. Sequenced here: CD4+ or CD8+ T cells sorted from blood, sampled in a trial of the OX40 agonist ivuxolimab. The nucleotide sequence reads as follows: TGTGCCAGTAGACAGGGGAGAACTGAAGCTTTCTTT. The translation is CASRQGRTEAFF.